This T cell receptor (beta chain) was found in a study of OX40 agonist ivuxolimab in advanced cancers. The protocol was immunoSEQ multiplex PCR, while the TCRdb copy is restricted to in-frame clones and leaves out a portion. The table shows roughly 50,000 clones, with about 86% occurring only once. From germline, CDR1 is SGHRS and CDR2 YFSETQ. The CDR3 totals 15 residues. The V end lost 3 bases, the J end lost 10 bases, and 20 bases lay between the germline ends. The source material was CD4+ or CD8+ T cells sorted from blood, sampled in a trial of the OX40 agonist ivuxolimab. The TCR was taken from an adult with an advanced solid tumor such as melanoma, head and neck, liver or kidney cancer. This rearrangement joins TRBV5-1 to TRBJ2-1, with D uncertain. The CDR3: CASSSLDVGHHEQFF. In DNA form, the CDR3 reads TGCGCCAGCAGCTCCTTGGACGTCGGCCACCACGAGCAGTTCTTC.